The clone carrying this T cell receptor (beta chain) was seen a few times. The antigen is undetermined. The data were obtained in a study of regulatory T cells in long-lasting Graves disease. Time point noted: newly diagnosed GD, antithyroid drugs for less than 3 months. RNA from PBMCs was the source of the TCR library. Study results and caveats: Rather than thyroid tissue, only peripheral blood underwent study. Between persistent patients, roughly 2,600 public clonotypes were shared, exceeding the 900 to 1,000 shared between new patients.

Library construction for TCR beta used iRepertoire HTBI primers and Arm-PCR of CDR3 regions. TCRdb re-called the multiplex PCR reads through MiXCR, storing one row per CDR3 protein. Found here are hundreds of thousands of distinct CDR3 sequences, less than 20% of them singletons; the top ten hold around 18%. The sample also formed part of further work on T cells in Graves' hyperthyroidism and ophthalmopathy. That work states: Patients aged 18 to 65 with hyperthyroidism were newly diagnosed, with duration under 2 months.

The sequence was collected from a woman aged 25 to 45 with Graves disease. Material: peripheral blood mononuclear cells (PBMCs), obtained at new diagnosis, from a patient treated with antithyroid drugs.

CDR3 amino acids: CAISEPGTGESEAFF. The CDR3 DNA sequence: TGTGCCATCAGTGAACCCGGGACAGGGGAATCTGAAGCTTTCTTT. The chain is built from TRBV10-3 and TRBJ1-1, with 10 positions matching TRBD1. CDR1 is ENHRY, CDR2 SYGVKD, per germline. Trimming at V came to 3 bases and at J to 6 bases, leaving 7 bases not matched to a gene. This CDR3 spans 15 amino acids.